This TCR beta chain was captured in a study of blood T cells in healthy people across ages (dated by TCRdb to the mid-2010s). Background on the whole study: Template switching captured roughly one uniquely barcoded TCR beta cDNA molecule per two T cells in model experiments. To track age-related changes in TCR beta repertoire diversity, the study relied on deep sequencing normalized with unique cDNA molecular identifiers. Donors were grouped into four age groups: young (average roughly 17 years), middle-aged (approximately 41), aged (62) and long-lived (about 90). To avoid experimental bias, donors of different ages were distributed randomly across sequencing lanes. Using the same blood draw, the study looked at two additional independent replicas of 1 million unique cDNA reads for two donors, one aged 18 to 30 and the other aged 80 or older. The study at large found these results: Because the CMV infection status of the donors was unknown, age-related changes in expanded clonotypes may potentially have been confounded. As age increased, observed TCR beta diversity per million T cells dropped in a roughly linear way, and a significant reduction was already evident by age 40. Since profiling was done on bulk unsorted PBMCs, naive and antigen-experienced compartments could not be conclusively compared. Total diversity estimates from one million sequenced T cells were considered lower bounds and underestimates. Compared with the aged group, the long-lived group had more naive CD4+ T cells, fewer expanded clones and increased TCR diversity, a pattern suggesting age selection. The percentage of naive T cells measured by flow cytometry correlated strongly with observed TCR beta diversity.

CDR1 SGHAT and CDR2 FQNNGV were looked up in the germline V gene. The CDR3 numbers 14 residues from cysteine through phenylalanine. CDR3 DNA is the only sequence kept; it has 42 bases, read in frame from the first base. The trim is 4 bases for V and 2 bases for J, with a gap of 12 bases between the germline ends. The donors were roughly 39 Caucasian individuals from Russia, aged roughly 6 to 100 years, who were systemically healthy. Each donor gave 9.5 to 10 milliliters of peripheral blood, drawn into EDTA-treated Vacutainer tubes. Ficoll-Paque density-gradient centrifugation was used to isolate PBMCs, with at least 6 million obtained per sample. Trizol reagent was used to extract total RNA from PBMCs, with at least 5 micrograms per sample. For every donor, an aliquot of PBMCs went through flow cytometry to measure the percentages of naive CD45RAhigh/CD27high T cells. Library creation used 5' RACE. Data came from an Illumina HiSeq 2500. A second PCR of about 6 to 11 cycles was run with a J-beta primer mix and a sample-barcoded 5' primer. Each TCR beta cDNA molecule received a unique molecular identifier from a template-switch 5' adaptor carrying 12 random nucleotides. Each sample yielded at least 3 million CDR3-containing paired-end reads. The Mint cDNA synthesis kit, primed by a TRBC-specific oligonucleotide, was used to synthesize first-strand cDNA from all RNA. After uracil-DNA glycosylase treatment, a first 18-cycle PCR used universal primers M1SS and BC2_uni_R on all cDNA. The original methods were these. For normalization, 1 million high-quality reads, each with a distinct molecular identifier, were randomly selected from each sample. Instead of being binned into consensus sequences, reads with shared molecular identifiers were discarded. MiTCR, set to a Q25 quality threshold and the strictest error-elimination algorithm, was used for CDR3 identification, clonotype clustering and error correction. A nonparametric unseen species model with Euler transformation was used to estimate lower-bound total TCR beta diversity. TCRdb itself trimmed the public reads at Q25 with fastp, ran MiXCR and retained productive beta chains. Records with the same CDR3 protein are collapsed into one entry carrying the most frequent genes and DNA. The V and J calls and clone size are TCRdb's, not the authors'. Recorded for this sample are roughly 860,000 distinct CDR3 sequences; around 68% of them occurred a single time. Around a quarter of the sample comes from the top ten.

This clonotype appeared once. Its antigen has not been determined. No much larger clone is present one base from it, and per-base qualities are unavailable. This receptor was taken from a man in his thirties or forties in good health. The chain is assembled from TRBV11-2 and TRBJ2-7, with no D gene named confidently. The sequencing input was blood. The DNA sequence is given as TGTGCCAGCAGCTCCCCGGCTCTGGCCTACGAGCAGTACTTC. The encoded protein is CASSSPALAYEQYF.